This T cell receptor beta chain was identified during a study of technical replicates of blood from a handful of donors. The data were produced by immunoSEQ multiplex PCR, yet TCRdb's version contains in-frame clones alone and is incomplete. Here the sample spans tens of thousands of clones, roughly 98% being singletons. The table lists this clone with a count of one. This TCR came from a human donor in good health. Material for sequencing was T cells isolated from PBMCs.

The CDR3 region is CASSEGAGSYTF. Written as DNA, the CDR3 is TGCGCCAGCAGTGAGGGGGCTGGGAGCTACACCTTC. The rearrangement links TRBV5-1 to TRBJ1-2; 7 bases are shared with TRBD1. This CDR3 spans 12 amino acids. Germline trimming cut 5 bases from V and 9 bases from J; bases unmatched to any gene: 7. Germline values: CDR1 SGHRS, CDR2 YFSETQ.